This T cell receptor beta chain was retrieved from a study of tumor-infiltrating lymphocytes in localized non-small cell lung cancer. Study overall: Several tumor histologies, both smoking statuses, and some post-neoadjuvant chemotherapy samples were included.

Clones were read by immunoSEQ multiplex PCR, and TCRdb kept only the in-frame ones, dropping some. Of some 7,100 clones listed, around 80% are singletons. The sequence derives from a human donor with non-small cell lung cancer. Sequencing used uninvolved lung tissue not adjacent to the tumor.

The CDR3 here is CASSLQGGTETQYF. The CDR3 bases are TGTGCCAGCAGCTTACAGGGGGGGACAGAGACCCAGTACTTC. The chain employs TRBV7-3 and TRBJ2-5; D is tentatively TRBD1 or TRBD2 (7 bases each). The CDR3 contains 14 residues. The ends were cut back, 2 bases at V and 4 bases at J, with 11 bases in the middle. Per the germline V gene, CDR1 is SGHTA and CDR2 is FQGTGA.